This T cell receptor (beta chain) derives from a study of blood T cell repertoires in COVID-19. Trimming at V came to 4 bases and at J to 3 bases, leaving 6 bases not matched to a gene. This CDR3 comprises 15 residues. Germline V lookup: CDR1 KGHSH, CDR2 LQKENI. This clone was found once. Only in-frame clones appear in the TCRdb table, and some are missing; sequencing was by immunoSEQ multiplex PCR. The sample consists of under 400,000 clones, about 92% of them appearing once. This sequence joins TRBV18 and TRBJ2-7; 10 positions match TRBD1. What was sequenced was peripheral blood. The receptor was derived from a woman aged 60-70 years with COVID-19, enrolled during active disease. The CDR3 reads CASSRQTGGSYEQYF. The CDR3 DNA is TGTGCCAGCTCACGACAGACAGGGGGCAGCTACGAGCAGTACTTC.